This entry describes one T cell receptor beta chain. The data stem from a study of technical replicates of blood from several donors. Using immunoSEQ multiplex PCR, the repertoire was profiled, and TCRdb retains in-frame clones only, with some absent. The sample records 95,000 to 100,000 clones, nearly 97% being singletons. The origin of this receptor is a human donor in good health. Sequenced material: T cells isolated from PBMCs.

The CDR3 is CASSLRGQASYEQYF. DNA for the CDR3: TGCGCCAGCAGCTTGAGGGGCCAGGCTTCCTACGAGCAGTACTTC. The rearrangement uses TRBV5-1 and TRBJ2-7; D is possibly TRBD1 (5 bases). Germline V gene data show CDR1 as SGHRS and CDR2 as YFSETQ. Trimming left V 1 base short and J 1 base short, with 12 bases between. The CDR3 has 15 amino acids.